Sequencing of this T cell receptor beta chain was carried out in a study of sequential checkpoint blockade in melanoma. J was trimmed by 4 bases and V by 0 bases; bases with no gene match: 5. This CDR3 is 15 amino acids long. Germline CDR1 SGDLS, CDR2 YYNGEE. Profiling relied on immunoSEQ multiplex PCR, and the TCRdb table lists in-frame clones only, not all of them. This sample carries under 20,000 clones, around 72% of them seen once, and the ten largest clones take 30% to 45%. Treatment: randomized to nivolumab then ipilimumab (arm A) or the reverse (arm B). The specimen comprised CD8+ T cells sorted from blood (inferred from file names), sampled from a patient given nivolumab and ipilimumab in sequence. The receptor's source is a human donor with melanoma. The chain carries TRBV9 and TRBJ2-7; 9 bases are a match to TRBD2. DNA for the CDR3: TGTGCCAGCAGCGTAGCCTCTAGCGGGACTTACGAGCAGTACTTC. It yields the protein CASSVASSGTYEQYF.